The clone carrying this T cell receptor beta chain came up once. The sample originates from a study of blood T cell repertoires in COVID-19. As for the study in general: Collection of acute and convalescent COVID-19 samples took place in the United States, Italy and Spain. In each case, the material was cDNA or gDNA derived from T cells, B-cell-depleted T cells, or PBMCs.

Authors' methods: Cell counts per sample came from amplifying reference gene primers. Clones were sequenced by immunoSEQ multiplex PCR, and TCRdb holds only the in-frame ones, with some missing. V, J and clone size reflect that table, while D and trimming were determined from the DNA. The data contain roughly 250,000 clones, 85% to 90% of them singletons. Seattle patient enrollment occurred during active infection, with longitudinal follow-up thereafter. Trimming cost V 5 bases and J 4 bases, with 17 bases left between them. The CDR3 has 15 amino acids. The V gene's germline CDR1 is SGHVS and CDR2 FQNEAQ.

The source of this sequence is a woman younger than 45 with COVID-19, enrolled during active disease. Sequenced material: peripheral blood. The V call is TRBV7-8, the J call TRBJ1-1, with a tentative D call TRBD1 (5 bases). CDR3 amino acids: CASSQGVGGTTEAFF. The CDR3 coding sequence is TGTGCCAGCAGCCAAGGGGTGGGGGGTACCACTGAAGCTTTCTTT.